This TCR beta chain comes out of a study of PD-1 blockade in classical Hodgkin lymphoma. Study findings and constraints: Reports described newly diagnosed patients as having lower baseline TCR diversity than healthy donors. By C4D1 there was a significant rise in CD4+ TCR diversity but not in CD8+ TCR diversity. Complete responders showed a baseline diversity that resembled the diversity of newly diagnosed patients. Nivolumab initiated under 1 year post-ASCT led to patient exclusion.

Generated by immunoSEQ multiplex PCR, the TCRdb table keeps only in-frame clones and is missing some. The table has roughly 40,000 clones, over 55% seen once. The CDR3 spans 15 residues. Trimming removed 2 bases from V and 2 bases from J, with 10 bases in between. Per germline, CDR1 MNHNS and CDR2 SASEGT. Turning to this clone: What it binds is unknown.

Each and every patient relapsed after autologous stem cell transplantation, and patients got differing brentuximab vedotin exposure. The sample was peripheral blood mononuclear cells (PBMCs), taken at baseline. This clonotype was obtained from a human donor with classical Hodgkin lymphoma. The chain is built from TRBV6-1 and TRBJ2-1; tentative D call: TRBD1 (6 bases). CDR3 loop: CASSENRAAYNEQFF. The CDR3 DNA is TGTGCCAGCAGTGAAAACAGGGCAGCCTACAATGAGCAGTTCTTC.